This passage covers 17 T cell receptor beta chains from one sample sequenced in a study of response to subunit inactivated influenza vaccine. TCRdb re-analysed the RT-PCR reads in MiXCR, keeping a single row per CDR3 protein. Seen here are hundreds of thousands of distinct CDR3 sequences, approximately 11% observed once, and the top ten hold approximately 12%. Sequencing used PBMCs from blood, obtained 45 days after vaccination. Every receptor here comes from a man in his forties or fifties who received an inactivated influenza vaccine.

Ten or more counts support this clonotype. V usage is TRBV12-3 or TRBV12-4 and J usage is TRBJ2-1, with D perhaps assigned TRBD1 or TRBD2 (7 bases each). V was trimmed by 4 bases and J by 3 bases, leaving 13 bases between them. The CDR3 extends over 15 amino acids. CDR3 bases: TGTGCCAGCAGTTGGTCCAGGGGGGGCTACAATGAGCAGTTCTTC. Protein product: CASSWSRGGYNEQFF.

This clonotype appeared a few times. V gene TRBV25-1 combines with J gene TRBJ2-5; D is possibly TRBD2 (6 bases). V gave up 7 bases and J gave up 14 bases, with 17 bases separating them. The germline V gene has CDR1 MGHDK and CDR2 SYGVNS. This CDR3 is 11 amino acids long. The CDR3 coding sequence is TGTGCCAGCACTTCCGGGACTGCCCGTTACTTC. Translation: CASTSGTARYF.

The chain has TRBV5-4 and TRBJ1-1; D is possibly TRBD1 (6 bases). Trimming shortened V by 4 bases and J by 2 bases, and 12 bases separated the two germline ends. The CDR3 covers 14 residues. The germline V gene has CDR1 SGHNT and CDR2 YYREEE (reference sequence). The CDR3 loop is CASSHRDKNTEAFF. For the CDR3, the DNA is TGTGCCAGCAGCCACCGGGACAAAAACACTGAAGCTTTCTTT.

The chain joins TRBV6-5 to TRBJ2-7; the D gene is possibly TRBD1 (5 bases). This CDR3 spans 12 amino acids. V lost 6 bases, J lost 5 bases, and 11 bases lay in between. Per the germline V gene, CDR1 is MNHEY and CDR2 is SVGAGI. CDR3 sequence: CASRSDSNEQYF. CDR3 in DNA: TGTGCCAGCAGATCCGACAGTAACGAGCAGTACTTC.

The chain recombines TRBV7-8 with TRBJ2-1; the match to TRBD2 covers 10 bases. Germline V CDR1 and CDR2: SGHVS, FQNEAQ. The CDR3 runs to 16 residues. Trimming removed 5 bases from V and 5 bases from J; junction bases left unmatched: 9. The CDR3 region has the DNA TGTGCCAGCAGCCCAACCCTAGCGGGAGTGGACAATGAGCAGTTCTTC. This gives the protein CASSPTLAGVDNEQFF.

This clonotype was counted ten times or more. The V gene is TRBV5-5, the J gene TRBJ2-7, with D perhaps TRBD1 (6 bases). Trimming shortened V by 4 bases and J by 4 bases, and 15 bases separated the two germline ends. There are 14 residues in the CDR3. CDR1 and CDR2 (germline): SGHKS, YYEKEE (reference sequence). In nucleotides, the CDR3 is TGTGCCAGCAGCCCGCAGGGGAGTAGGTACGAGCAGTACTTC. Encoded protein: CASSPQGSRYEQYF.

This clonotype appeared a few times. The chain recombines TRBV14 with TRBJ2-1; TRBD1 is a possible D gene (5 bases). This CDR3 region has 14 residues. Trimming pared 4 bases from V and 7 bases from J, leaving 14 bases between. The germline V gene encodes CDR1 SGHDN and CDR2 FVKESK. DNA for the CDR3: TGTGCCAGCAGCCGGACGTGGGGCCGGAATGAGCAGTTCTTC. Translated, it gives CASSRTWGRNEQFF.

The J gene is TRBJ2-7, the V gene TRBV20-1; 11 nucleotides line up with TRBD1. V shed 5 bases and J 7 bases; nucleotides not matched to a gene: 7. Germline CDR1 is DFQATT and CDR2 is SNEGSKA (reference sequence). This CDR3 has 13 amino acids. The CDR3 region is CSALGTGGTEQYF. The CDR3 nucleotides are TGCAGTGCTCTCGGGACAGGGGGAACTGAGCAGTACTTC.

The CDR3 sequence is CASSPRQGPNSPLHF. In nucleotides, the CDR3 is TGCGCCAGCAGCCCAAGACAGGGTCCCAATTCACCCCTCCACTTT. This rearrangement joins TRBV5-1 to TRBJ1-6, with TRBD1 matching 7 bases. The J segment lost 7 bases and the V segment lost 4 bases, leaving 8 bases of the junction unmatched. The V gene's germline CDR1 is SGHRS and CDR2 YFSETQ. This CDR3 has 15 residues. Based on the CDR3 plus reference TRBV5-1 and TRBJ1-6, the full variable domain is KAGVTQTPRYLIKTRGQQVTLSCSPISGHRSVSWYQQTPGQGLQFLFEYFSETQRNKGNFPGRFSGRQFSNSRSEMNVSTLELGDSALYLCASSPRQGPNSPLHFGNGTRLTVT.

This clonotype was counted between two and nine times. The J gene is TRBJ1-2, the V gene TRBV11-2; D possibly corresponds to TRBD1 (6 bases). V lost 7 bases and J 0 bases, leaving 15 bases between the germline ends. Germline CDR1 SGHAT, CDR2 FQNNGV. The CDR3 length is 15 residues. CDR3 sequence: CASTHGQYTNYGYTF. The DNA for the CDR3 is TGTGCCAGCACCCACGGACAGTACACTAACTATGGCTACACCTTC.

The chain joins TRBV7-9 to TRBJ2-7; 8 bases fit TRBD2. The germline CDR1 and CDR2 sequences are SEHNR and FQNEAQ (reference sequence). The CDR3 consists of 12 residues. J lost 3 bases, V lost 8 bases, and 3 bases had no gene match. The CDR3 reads CASGSGIYEQYF. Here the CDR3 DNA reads TGTGCCAGCGGTAGCGGGATCTACGAGCAGTACTTC.

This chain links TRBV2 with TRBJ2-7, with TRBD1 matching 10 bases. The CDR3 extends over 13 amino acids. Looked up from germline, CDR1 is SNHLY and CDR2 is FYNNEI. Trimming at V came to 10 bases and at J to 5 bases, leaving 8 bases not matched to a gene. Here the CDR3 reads CAISGTGVHEQYF. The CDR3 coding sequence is TGTGCCATATCCGGGACAGGGGTCCACGAGCAGTACTTC.

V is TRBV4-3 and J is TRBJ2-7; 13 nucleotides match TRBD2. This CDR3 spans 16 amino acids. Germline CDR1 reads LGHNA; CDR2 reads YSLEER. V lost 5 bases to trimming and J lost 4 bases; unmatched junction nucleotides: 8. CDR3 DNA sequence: TGCGCCAGCAGCAAAACCGGGACTAGCGGGAAGTACGAGCAGTACTTC. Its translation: CASSKTGTSGKYEQYF.

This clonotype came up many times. In DNA form, the CDR3 reads TGTGCCAGCAGCCAAGTGAGCTCTGGGGCCAACGTCCTGACTTTC. It is translated as CASSQVSSGANVLTF. The V call is TRBV4-2, the J call TRBJ2-6, with D unresolved. The CDR3 contains 15 residues. CDR1 LGHNA and CDR2 YNFKEQ come from the germline V gene. V was trimmed by 1 base and J by 0 bases, leaving 4 bases between them.

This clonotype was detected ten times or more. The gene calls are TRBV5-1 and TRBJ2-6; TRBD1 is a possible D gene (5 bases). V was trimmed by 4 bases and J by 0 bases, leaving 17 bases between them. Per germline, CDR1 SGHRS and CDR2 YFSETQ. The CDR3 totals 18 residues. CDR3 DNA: TGCGCCAGCAGCCCTGGGGCAGGCATGACCTCTGGGGCCAACGTCCTGACTTTC. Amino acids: CASSPGAGMTSGANVLTF.

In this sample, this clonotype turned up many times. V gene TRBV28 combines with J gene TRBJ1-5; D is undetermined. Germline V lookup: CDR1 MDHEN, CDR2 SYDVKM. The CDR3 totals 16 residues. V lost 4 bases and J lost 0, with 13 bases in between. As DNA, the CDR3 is TGTGCCAGCAGTTCTTGGGGAAGAGGTAGCAATCAGCCCCAGCATTTT. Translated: CASSSWGRGSNQPQHF.

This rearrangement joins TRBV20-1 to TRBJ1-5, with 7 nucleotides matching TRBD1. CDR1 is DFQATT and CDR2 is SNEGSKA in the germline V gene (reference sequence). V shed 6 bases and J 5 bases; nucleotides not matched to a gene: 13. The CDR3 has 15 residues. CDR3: CSAEGTQTGHQPQHF. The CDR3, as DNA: TGCAGTGCCGAAGGTACCCAGACAGGGCATCAGCCCCAGCATTTT.